This T cell receptor (beta chain) derives from a study of blood T cell repertoires in COVID-19. The CDR3 contains 16 residues. CDR1 is MNHEY and CDR2 is SVGEGT in the germline V gene. With V trimmed by 5 bases and J by 6 bases, 11 bases remained unmatched. Authors' data handling: It was from reference gene primer amplification that nucleated cell counts were estimated. Sequenced by immunoSEQ multiplex PCR; TCRdb stores in-frame clones only, minus some. The DNA gave D and trimming, while V, J and clone size come from that table. The table records about 400,000 clones, just under 90% of them present only once.

What was sequenced was PBMCs or T cells enriched from blood (not recorded which). This chain links TRBV6-2 or TRBV6-3 with TRBJ1-5; 9 bases map to TRBD1. The receptor was derived from a woman younger than 45 who had recovered from COVID-19. CDR3 region: CASSLRLQGAGQPQHF. CDR3 bases: TGTGCCAGCAGTCTCCGCTTACAGGGGGCTGGTCAGCCCCAGCATTTT.